The source of this T cell receptor (beta chain) is a study of T cell changes during pregnancy in multiple sclerosis. Sequenced by immunoSEQ multiplex PCR; TCRdb stores in-frame clones only, minus some. Of approximately 100,000 clones listed, about 91% are singletons. The CDR3 covers 15 residues. The rearrangement uses TRBV21-1 and TRBJ2-5; the table's D call, TRBD2, has no DNA check behind it. TRBV21-1 is listed as a pseudogene. This clonotype was sampled from a female donor with multiple sclerosis, enrolled in a pregnancy study. The material sequenced was peripheral blood, taken in the second trimester of pregnancy. CDR3 DNA sequence: TGTGCCAGCAGCAAAGGACTACCGGGACAAGAGACCCAGTACTTC. Its translation: CASSKGLPGQETQYF.